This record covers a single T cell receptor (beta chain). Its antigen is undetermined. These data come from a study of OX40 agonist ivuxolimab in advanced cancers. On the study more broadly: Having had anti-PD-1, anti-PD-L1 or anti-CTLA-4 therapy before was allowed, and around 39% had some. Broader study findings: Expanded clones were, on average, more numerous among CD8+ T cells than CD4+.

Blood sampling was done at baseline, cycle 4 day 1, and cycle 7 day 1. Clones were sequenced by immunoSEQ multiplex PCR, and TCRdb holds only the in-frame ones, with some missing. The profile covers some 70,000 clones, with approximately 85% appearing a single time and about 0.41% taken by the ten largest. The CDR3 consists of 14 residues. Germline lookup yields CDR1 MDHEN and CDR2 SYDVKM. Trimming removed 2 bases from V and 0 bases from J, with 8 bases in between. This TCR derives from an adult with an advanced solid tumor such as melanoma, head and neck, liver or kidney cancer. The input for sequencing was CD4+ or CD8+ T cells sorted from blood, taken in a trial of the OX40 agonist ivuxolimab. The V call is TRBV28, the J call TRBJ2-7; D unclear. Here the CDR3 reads CASSLRAPSYEQYF. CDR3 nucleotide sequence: TGTGCCAGCAGTTTACGGGCGCCCTCCTACGAGCAGTACTTC.